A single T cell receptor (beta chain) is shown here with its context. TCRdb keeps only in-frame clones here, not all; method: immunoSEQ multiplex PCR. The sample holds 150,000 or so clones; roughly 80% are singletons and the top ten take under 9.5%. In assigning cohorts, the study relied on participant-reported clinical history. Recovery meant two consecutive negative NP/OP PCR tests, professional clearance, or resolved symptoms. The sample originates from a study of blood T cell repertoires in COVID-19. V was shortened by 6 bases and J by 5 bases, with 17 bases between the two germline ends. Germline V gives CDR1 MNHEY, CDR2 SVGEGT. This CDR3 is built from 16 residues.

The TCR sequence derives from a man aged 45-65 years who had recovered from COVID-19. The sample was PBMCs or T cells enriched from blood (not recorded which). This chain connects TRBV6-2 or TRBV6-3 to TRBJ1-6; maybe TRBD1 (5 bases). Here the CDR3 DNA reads TGTGCCAGCAGGCCTGACAGAACCTACCATAATTCACCCCTCCACTTT. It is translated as CASRPDRTYHNSPLHF.